This T cell receptor (beta chain) derives from a study of regulatory T cells in long-lasting Graves disease. The CDR3 extends over 15 amino acids. V lost 2 bases and J 7 bases, leaving 15 bases between the germline ends. In germline, CDR1 is SGHVS, CDR2 FQNEAQ. Library construction for TCR beta used iRepertoire HTBI primers and Arm-PCR of CDR3 regions. TCRdb called the multiplex PCR reads again in MiXCR, with one record for every CDR3 protein. Of approximately 480,000 distinct CDR3 sequences in the sample, under 20% are singletons; the top ten hold 9.5% to 15%. Time point in this sample: newly diagnosed GD, antithyroid drugs for less than 3 months. Extracted PBMC RNA gave rise to the TCR library. This clonotype was observed a handful of times. These data were also reused for a study on T cells in Graves' hyperthyroidism and ophthalmopathy. This second study notes: Stable Graves' hyperthyroidism denoted no ophthalmopathy progression over 18 months. The HTBI set primed first-round TCR CDR3 RT-PCR.

The TCR originated in a man between 40 and 49 years old with Graves disease. The V call is TRBV7-8, the J call TRBJ1-5, with a tentative D call TRBD1 (5 bases). The input for sequencing was peripheral blood mononuclear cells (PBMCs), taken at new diagnosis, from a patient treated with antithyroid drugs. CDR3 sequence (DNA): TGTGCCAGCAGCTTATGGGGTGGGGCGGGCCAGCCCCAGCATTTT. Translating it yields CASSLWGGAGQPQHF.